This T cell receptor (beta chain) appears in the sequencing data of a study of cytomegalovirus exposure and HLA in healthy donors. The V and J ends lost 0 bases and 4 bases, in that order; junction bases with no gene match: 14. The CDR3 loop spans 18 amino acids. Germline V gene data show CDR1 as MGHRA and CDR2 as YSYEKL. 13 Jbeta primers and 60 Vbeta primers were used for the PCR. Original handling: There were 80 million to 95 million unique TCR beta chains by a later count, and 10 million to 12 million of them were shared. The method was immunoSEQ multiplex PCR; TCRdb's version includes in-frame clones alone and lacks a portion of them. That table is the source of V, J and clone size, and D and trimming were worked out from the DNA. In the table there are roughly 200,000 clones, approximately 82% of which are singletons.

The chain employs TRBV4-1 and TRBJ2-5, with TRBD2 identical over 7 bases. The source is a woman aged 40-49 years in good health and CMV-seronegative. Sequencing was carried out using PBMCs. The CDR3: CASSQDKPGSGEGETQYF. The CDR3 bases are TGCGCCAGCAGCCAAGATAAACCCGGCTCCGGGGAGGGAGAGACCCAGTACTTC.